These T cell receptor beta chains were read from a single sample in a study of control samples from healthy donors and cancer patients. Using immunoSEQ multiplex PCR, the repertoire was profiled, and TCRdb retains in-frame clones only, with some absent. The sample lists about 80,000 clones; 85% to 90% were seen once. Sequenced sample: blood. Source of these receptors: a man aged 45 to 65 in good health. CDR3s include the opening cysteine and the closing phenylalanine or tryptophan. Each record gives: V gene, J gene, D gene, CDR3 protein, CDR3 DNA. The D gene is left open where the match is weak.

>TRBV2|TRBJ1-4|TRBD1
CASSRQGTNEKLFF
TGTGCCAGCAGTCGACAGGGAACTAATGAAAAACTGTTTTTT
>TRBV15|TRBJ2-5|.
CATSTKETQYF
TGTGCCACCAGCACCAAAGAGACCCAGTACTTC
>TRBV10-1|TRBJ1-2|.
CASSGSSEVYGYTF
TGCGCCAGCAGTGGAAGCTCCGAGGTATATGGCTACACCTTC
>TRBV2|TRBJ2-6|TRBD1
CASSPGTGSGANVLTF
TGTGCCAGCAGTCCCGGGACAGGGTCTGGGGCCAACGTCCTGACTTTC
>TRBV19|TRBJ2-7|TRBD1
CASSTTPGQAYYEQYF
TGTGCCAGTAGTACCACTCCGGGACAGGCGTACTACGAGCAGTACTTC
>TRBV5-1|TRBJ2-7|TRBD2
CASSVAGGSSYEQYF
TGCGCCAGCAGCGTAGCGGGGGGCAGCTCCTACGAGCAGTACTTC
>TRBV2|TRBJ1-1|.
CASRLNTEAFF
TGTGCCAGCAGACTGAACACTGAAGCTTTCTTT
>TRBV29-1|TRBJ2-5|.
CSVERVEGRGQTQYF
TGCAGCGTTGAACGGGTGGAAGGACGCGGGCAGACCCAGTACTTC
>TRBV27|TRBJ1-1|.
CASSLSEGVGTEAFF
TGTGCCAGCAGTTTATCCGAGGGGGTTGGCACTGAAGCTTTCTTT
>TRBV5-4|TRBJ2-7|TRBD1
CASSSGQGVYF
TGTGCCAGCAGCTCCGGACAGGGCGTGTACTTC
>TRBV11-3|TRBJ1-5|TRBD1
CASSLGRDRECNQPQHF
TGTGCCAGCAGCTTAGGGCGGGACAGGGAGTGCAATCAGCCCCAGCATTTT
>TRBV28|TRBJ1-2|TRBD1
CASSSGQGWYGYTF
TGTGCCAGCAGTAGTGGACAGGGTTGGTATGGCTACACCTTC
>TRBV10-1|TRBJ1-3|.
CASSESSSSGNTIYF
TGCGCCAGCAGTGAGTCGAGTAGCTCTGGAAACACCATATATTTT
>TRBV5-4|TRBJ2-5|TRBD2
CASSLGTSGGALIETQYF
TGTGCCAGCAGCTTGGGTACTAGCGGGGGGGCTTTAATTGAGACCCAGTACTTC
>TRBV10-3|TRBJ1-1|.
CAISDRGATEAFF
TGTGCCATCAGTGATAGGGGAGCCACTGAAGCTTTCTTT
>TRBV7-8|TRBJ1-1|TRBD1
CASSLAWTGGFTEAFF
TGTGCCAGCAGCTTAGCGTGGACAGGGGGATTTACTGAAGCTTTCTTT
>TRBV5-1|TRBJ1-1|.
CASSFASLGGNTEAFF
TGCGCCAGCAGTTTCGCAAGTCTGGGGGGAAACACTGAAGCTTTCTTT
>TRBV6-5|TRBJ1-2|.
CASSLDRFHGYTF
TGTGCCAGCAGTCTCGACCGTTTCCATGGCTACACCTTC
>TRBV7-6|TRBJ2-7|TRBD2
CASSLVGAASGGQYEQYF
TGTGCCAGCAGCTTAGTCGGTGCGGCTAGCGGGGGCCAGTACGAGCAGTACTTC
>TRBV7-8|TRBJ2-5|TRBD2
CASSSGLAGGEKTQYF
TGTGCCAGCAGCTCTGGCTTAGCGGGGGGGGAAAAGACCCAGTACTTC
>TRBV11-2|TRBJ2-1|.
CASRPFTGSHEQFF
TGTGCCAGCAGGCCCTTCACAGGGTCCCATGAGCAGTTCTTC
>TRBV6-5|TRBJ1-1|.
CASSYSGTISYEEAFF
TGTGCCAGCAGTTACTCGGGGACCATATCCTACGAGGAAGCTTTCTTT
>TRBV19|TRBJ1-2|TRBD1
CASSVRDRVDGYTF
TGTGCCAGTAGTGTCCGGGACAGGGTAGATGGCTACACCTTC
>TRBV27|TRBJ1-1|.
CASTPDRWAAEAFF
TGTGCCAGCACACCTGACAGGTGGGCTGCTGAAGCTTTCTTT
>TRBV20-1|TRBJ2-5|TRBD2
CSASRLAEYQETQYF
TGCAGTGCTAGTCGACTAGCGGAGTACCAAGAGACCCAGTACTTC
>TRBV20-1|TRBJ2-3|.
CSPGTTDTQYF
TGCAGTCCAGGGACGACAGATACGCAGTATTTT
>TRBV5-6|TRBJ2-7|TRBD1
CASSLRTGRTYEQYF
TGTGCCAGCAGCTTACGGACAGGCCGCACCTACGAGCAGTACTTC